This TCR beta chain was found in a study of T cells after yellow fever vaccination. MiXCR, run by TCRdb on the 5' RACE reads, gives a single entry per CDR3 protein. The repertoire has about 310,000 distinct CDR3 sequences, around 4% of them found once; the top ten carry around a quarter. Germline CDR1 SGHVS, CDR2 FNYEAQ. CDR3 size: 15 residues. With 1 base clipped from V and 2 bases from J, the junction kept 3 bases outside the gene matches. This clonotype was observed a few times. This chain joins TRBV7-6 and TRBJ2-3; 7 bases line up with TRBD1. This sequence was found in a man between 18 and 35 years old who received the YFV17D yellow fever vaccine. Sequencing was performed on PBMCs, taken on the day of the yellow fever booster vaccination. CDR3 bases: TGTGCCAGCAGCTTAGGTGACAGGGTCACAGATACGCAGTATTTT. It codes for CASSLGDRVTDTQYF.